This is a list of T cell receptor beta chains from one sample in a study of blood T cell repertoires in COVID-19. Assay used: immunoSEQ multiplex PCR; TCRdb lists only in-frame clones, some missing. The sample yields about 350,000 clones, about 87% seen once. Sequencing input: peripheral blood. The receptor set was obtained from a woman aged 50 to 65 with COVID-19, enrolled during active disease. CDR3s include the opening cysteine and the closing phenylalanine or tryptophan. The order of the fields is V gene, D gene, J gene, clone size, CDR3 DNA, CDR3 protein. The D gene is left open where the match is weak. Part of the rows lack a size; the others show once, few, many or a class for expanded clones.

V: TRBV12-3/TRBV12-4; D: .; J: TRBJ1-2; size: .; DNA: TGTGCCAGCAGTCTCCAGGGGATTGGTGGCTACACCTTC; CDR3: CASSLQGIGGYTF
V: TRBV4-1; D: TRBD2; J: TRBJ2-1; size: .; DNA: TGCGCCAGCAGCCTTCTAGCGGGAGGTCTCAATGAGCAGTTCTTC; CDR3: CASSLLAGGLNEQFF
V: TRBV11-2; D: .; J: TRBJ1-2; size: .; DNA: TGTGCCAGCCTCACAGGGATCCTCTATGGCTACACCTTC; CDR3: CASLTGILYGYTF
V: TRBV19; D: .; J: TRBJ2-7; size: .; DNA: TGTGCCAGTAGTCCCCAATACCCCCCTATCGAGCAGTACTTC; CDR3: CASSPQYPPIEQYF
V: TRBV5-1; D: .; J: TRBJ1-4; size: .; DNA: TGCGCCAGCAGCCCCGGAGGGGCAGGGGAAAAACTGTTTTTT; CDR3: CASSPGGAGEKLFF
V: TRBV29-1; D: .; J: TRBJ2-1; size: .; DNA: TGCAGCGTCGGTTTGGTTGAGCAGTTCTTC; CDR3: CSVGLVEQFF
V: TRBV19; D: .; J: TRBJ1-5; size: .; DNA: TGTGCCAGTAGTATAGTCGGAGGTCGAAGCAATCAGCCCCAGCATTTT; CDR3: CASSIVGGRSNQPQHF
V: TRBV27; D: TRBD2; J: TRBJ2-1; size: .; DNA: TGTGCCAGCAGTTTAGCTAGCGGGAGCGAGATTGAGCAGTTCTTC; CDR3: CASSLASGSEIEQFF
V: TRBV6-5; D: .; J: TRBJ1-3; size: .; DNA: TGTGCCAGCAGCCGGGACACGGCGGGAAACACCATATATTTT; CDR3: CASSRDTAGNTIYF
V: TRBV5-6; D: .; J: TRBJ1-3; size: .; DNA: TGTGCCAGCAGTCGGCTGGCAGGGTATGGAAACACCATATATTTT; CDR3: CASSRLAGYGNTIYF
V: TRBV12-5; D: TRBD2; J: TRBJ2-1; size: .; DNA: TGTGCTAGTGGTTTCACTAGCGGGGCCTCCTACAATGAGCAGTTCTTC; CDR3: CASGFTSGASYNEQFF
V: TRBV29-1; D: .; J: TRBJ2-1; size: once; DNA: TGCAGCGTTGAAAGGTGGCCCGGGTCCTACAATGAGCAGTTCTTC; CDR3: CSVERWPGSYNEQFF
V: TRBV30; D: TRBD2; J: TRBJ2-1; size: .; DNA: TGTGCCTGGAGTGTCACGACTAGCTCCCTATACAATGAGCAGTTCTTC; CDR3: CAWSVTTSSLYNEQFF
V: TRBV6-2/TRBV6-3; D: TRBD2; J: TRBJ2-1; size: .; DNA: TGTGCCAGCAGCCCTCGGGGGGAGGTCGATGAGCAGTTCTTC; CDR3: CASSPRGEVDEQFF
V: TRBV7-8; D: .; J: TRBJ2-1; size: .; DNA: TGTGCCAGCAGCCAAACTAGCAAACCAAACAATGAGCAGTTCTTC; CDR3: CASSQTSKPNNEQFF
V: TRBV1; D: .; J: TRBJ2-3; size: .; DNA: TGCACCAGCAGCCTTCGGGGGGCGGGAGGGCGAAAAGGCATACGCACAGATACGCAGTATTTT; CDR3: CTSSLRGAGGRKGIRTDTQYF
V: TRBV7-2; D: .; J: TRBJ2-2; size: few; DNA: TGTGCCAGCAGCCCCCAAACAGGGACCGGGGAGCTGTTTTTT; CDR3: CASSPQTGTGELFF
V: TRBV12-5; D: .; J: TRBJ1-6; size: few; DNA: TGTGCTAGTGGTTTGGCCCCTCCGCGATCACCCCTCCACTTT; CDR3: CASGLAPPRSPLHF
V: TRBV3-1/TRBV3-2; D: .; J: TRBJ2-1; size: .; DNA: TGTGCCAGCAGCCTAAATACCGGACTCTACAATGAGCAGTTCTTC; CDR3: CASSLNTGLYNEQFF
V: TRBV4-2; D: TRBD1; J: TRBJ2-5; size: .; DNA: TGTGCCAGCAGCCAAATGGACAGGGAGGAGACCCAGTACTTC; CDR3: CASSQMDREETQYF
V: TRBV9; D: .; J: TRBJ2-1; size: .; DNA: TGTGCCAGCAGCTCCCCCTCCGAGCAGTTCTTC; CDR3: CASSSPSEQFF